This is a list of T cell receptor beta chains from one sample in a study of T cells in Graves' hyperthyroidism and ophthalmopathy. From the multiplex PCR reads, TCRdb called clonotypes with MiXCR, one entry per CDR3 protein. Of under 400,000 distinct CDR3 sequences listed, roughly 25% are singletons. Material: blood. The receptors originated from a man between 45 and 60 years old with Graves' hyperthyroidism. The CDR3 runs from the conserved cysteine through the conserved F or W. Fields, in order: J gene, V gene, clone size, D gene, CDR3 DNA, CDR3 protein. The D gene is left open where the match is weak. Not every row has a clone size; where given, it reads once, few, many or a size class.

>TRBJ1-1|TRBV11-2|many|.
TGTGCCAGCAGTTTTGTTGGACTGAACACTGAAGCTTTCTTT
CASSFVGLNTEAFF
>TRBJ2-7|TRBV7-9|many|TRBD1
TGTGCCAGCAGCCACGACAGGGCCTCCTACGAGCAGTACTTC
CASSHDRASYEQYF
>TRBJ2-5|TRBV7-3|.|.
TGTGCCAGCAGCTCCCAGGGCCGAACCCAAGAGACCCAGTACTTC
CASSSQGRTQETQYF
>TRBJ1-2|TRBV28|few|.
TGTGCCAGCAGTTGGATCCTGGGGACTATCCGCTACACCTTC
CASSWILGTIRYTF
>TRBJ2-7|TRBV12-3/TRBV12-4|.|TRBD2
TGTGCCAGCAGTTTATACGGGCGGGAGAGGTACGAGCAGTACTTC
CASSLYGRERYEQYF
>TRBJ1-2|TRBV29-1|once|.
TGCAGCGTTTCTAAGGACAGCGGGGTCTATGGCTACACCTTC
CSVSKDSGVYGYTF
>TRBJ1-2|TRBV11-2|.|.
TGTGCCAGCAGAGCCATACGGGACTCGCCATATGGCTACACCTTC
CASRAIRDSPYGYTF
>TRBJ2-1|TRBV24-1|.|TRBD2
TGTGCCACCAGTGATTTGGCTAGCGGGAATAAAGGTGAGCAGTTCTTC
CATSDLASGNKGEQFF
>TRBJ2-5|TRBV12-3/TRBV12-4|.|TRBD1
TGTGCCAGCAGTGTAACAGGGGCAGGGGAGACCCAGTACTTC
CASSVTGAGETQYF
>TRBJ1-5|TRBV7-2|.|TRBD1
TGTGCCAGCAGCTTAGGGACAGGGCTTTATCCCCAGCATTTT
CASSLGTGLYPQHF
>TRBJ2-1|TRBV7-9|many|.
TGTGCCAGCAGCTTAGGCGAGGGAACTGAGCAGTTCTTC
CASSLGEGTEQFF
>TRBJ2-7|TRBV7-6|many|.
TGTGCCAGCAGCCCGGTGGAGGGAGGTACGTCCTACGAGCAGTACTTC
CASSPVEGGTSYEQYF
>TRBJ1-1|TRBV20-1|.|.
TGCAGTGCTTCCCCAGGGTCGTCGGCTTTCTTT
CSASPGSSAFF
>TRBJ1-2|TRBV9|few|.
TGTGCCAGCAGCCATCAAGGAGGGGTCGATGGCTACACCTTC
CASSHQGGVDGYTF
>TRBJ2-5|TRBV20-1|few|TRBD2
TGCAGTGTTCTTCCTCCTCCGGGACTAGGCGGGGAGACCCAGTACTTC
CSVLPPPGLGGETQYF
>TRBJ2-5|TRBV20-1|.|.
TGCAGTGCTAGATGGGGGGGGCGCAAAGAGACCCAGTACTTC
CSARWGGRKETQYF
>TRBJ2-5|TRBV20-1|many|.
TGCAGTGCTAGGAAGAGTCCTCAAGAGACCCAGTACTTC
CSARKSPQETQYF
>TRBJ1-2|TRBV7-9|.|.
TGTGCCAGCAGCTTACAAGAGGCCGGCTACACCTTC
CASSLQEAGYTF
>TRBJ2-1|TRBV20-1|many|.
TGCAGTGCCCCCCCAGCGCTAGCCGACAATGAGCAGTTCTTC
CSAPPALADNEQFF
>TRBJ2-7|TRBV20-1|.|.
TGCAGTGCTAGAGGCAGGATGCGAGCCTACGAGCAGTACTTC
CSARGRMRAYEQYF
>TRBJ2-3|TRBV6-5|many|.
TGTGCCAGCAGTTACCGGGGTAGCACAGATACGCAGTATTTT
CASSYRGSTDTQYF
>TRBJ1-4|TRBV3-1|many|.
TGTGCCAGCAGCCAAGGCAGGGCCCATGAAAAACTGTTTTTT
CASSQGRAHEKLFF
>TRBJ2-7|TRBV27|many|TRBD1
TGTGCCAGCAGTTTTCATTCCAGGGGGCTCTACGAGCAGTACTTC
CASSFHSRGLYEQYF
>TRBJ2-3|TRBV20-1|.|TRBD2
TGCAGTGCTAGATCGCTCCCCCGGACTAGCCGAGTAGGGACGCAGTATTTT
CSARSLPRTSRVGTQYF
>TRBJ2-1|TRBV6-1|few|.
TGTGCCAGCCTACGGGATTCCTCCTACAATGAGCAGTTCTTC
CASLRDSSYNEQFF
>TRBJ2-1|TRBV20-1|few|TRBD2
TGCAGTGCTAGAGGCGGGACTAGCGGGGGGTACAATGAGCAGTTCTTC
CSARGGTSGGYNEQFF
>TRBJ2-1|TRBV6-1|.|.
TGTGCCAGCAGACCCCAATATAGCGGCTCCTACAATGAGCAGTTCTTC
CASRPQYSGSYNEQFF
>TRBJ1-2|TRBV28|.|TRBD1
TGTGCCAGCAGTTTGCCGGGACAGGGGAACTATAGCTACACCTTC
CASSLPGQGNYSYTF
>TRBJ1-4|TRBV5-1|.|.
TGCGCCAGCAGCTTCGGTAATGAAAAACTGTTTTTT
CASSFGNEKLFF
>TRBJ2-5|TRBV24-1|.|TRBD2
TGTGCCACCAGTGACTTTGGACTAGCGGGAGAGACCCAGTACTTC
CATSDFGLAGETQYF
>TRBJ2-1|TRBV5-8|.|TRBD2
TGTGCCAGCAGCACCTCCGGGGAGGGCCTTAACAATGAGCAGTTCTTC
CASSTSGEGLNNEQFF
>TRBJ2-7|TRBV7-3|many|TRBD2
TGTGCCAGCAGCTCGGGAGGTGGCTACGAGCAGTACTTC
CASSSGGGYEQYF
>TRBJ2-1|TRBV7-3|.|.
TGTGCCAGCAGCTCGTCTAGCGTGGGTGAGCAGTTCTTC
CASSSSSVGEQFF
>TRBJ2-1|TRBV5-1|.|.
TGCGCCAGCAGCTTGACTAACTCATACAATGAGCAGTTCTTC
CASSLTNSYNEQFF
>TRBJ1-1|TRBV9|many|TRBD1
TGTGCCAGCAGCGGACAGGGGAGAATGAACACTGAAGCTTTCTTT
CASSGQGRMNTEAFF
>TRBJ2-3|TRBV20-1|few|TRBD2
TGCAGTGCTAGGCAGCGGGAGGGCCTGTATACGCAGTATTTT
CSARQREGLYTQYF
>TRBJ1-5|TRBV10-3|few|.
TGTGCCATCAGTGACCCCCAGGGCTTCCGGGAGGTTGGCAATCAGCCCCAGCATTTT
CAISDPQGFREVGNQPQHF
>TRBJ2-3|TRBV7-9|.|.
TGTGCCAGCAGCTTCGACCCTTATACGCAGTATTTT
CASSFDPYTQYF
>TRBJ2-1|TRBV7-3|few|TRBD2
TGTGCCAGCAGCTTCGGGACTAGCGGGAAATACAATGAGCAGTTCTTC
CASSFGTSGKYNEQFF
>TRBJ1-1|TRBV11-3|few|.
TGTGCCAGCAGCTATCGACAGATCACTGAAGCTTTCTTT
CASSYRQITEAFF
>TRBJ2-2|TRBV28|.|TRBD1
TGTGCCAGCAGTGCCGGGACAGGGGCTACCGGGGAGCTGTTTTTT
CASSAGTGATGELFF
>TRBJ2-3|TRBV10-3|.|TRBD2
TGTGCCATCAGACTAGCGTCTTCTAGCACAGATACGCAGTATTTT
CAIRLASSSTDTQYF
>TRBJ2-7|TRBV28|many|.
TGTGCCAGCACAGACAGCTACGAGCAGTACTTC
CASTDSYEQYF
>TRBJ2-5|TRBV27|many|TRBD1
TGTGCCAGCAGTTTCGGGACAGGGATTGAGACCCAGTACTTC
CASSFGTGIETQYF
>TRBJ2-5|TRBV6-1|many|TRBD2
TGTGCCAGCAGTATAAAAGGACTAGCGGGAGTGGAGACCCAGTACTTC
CASSIKGLAGVETQYF
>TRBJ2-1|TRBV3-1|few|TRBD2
TGTGCCAGCAGGATGACTAGCGGGATGGGGAATGAGCAGTTCTTC
CASRMTSGMGNEQFF
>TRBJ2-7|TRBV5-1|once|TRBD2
TGCGCCAGCAGCTTGGGGGGGGGAGGGAGTTTCTACGAGCAGTACTTC
CASSLGGGGSFYEQYF